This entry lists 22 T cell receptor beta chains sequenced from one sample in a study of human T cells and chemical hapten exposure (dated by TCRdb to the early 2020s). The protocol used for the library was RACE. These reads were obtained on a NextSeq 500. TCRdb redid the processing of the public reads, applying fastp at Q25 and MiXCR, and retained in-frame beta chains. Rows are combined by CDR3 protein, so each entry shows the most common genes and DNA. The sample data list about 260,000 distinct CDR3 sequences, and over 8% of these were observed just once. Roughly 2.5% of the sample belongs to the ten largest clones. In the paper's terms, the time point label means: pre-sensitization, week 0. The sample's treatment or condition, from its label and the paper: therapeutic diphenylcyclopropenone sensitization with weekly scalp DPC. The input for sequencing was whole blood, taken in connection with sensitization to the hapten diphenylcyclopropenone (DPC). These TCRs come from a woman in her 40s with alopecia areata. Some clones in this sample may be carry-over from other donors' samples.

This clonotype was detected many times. The CDR3 spells CASSLDRVDQPQHF. The CDR3 region has the DNA TGTGCCAGCAGCTTAGACAGGGTAGATCAGCCCCAGCATTTT. The J gene is TRBJ1-5, the V gene TRBV7-2; D is perhaps TRBD1 (6 bases). CDR3 length equals 14 residues. V was shortened by 1 base and J by 5 bases, with 9 bases between the two germline ends. The germline CDR1 and CDR2 sequences are SGHTA and FQGNSA.

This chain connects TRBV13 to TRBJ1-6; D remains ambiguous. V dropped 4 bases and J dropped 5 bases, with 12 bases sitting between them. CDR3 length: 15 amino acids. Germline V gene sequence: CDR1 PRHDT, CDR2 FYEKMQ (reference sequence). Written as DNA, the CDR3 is TGTGCCAGCAGCTACCGACACGGAAATAATTCACCCCTCCACTTT. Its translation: CASSYRHGNNSPLHF.

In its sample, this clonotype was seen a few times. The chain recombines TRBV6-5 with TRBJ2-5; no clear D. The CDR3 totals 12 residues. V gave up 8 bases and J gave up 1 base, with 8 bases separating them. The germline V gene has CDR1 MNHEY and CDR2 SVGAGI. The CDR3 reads CASRSTQETQYF. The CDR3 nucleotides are TGTGCCAGCCGGTCCACCCAAGAGACCCAGTACTTC.

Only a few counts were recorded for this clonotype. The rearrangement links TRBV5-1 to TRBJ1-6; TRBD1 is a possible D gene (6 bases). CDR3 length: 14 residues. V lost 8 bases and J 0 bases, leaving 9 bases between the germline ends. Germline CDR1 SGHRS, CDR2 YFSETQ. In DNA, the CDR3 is TGCGCCAGTCAGGACAGCTCCTATAATTCACCCCTCCACTTT. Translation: CASQDSSYNSPLHF. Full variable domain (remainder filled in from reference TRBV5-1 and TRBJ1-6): KAGVTQTPRYLIKTRGQQVTLSCSPISGHRSVSWYQQTPGQGLQFLFEYFSETQRNKGNFPGRFSGRQFSNSRSEMNVSTLELGDSALYLCASQDSSYNSPLHFGNGTRLTVT.

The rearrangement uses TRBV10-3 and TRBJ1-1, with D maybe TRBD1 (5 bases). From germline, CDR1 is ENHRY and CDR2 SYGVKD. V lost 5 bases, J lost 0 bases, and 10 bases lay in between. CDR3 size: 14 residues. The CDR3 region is CAISQGEVNTEAFF. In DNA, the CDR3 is TGTGCCATCAGTCAGGGTGAGGTGAACACTGAAGCTTTCTTT.

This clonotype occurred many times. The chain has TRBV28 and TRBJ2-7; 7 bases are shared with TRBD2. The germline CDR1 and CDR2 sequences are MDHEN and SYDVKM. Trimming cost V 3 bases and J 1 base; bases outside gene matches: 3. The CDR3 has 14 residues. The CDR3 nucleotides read TGTGCCAGCAGTTTCCAGGGAGGGTCCTACGAGCAGTACTTC. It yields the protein CASSFQGGSYEQYF.

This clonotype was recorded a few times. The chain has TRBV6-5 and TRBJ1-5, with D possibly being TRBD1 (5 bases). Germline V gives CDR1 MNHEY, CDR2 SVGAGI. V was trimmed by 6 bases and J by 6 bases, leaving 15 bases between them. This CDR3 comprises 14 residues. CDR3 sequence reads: CASRLQGFSQPQHF. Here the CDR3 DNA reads TGTGCCAGCAGATTGCAGGGATTCAGTCAGCCCCAGCATTTT.

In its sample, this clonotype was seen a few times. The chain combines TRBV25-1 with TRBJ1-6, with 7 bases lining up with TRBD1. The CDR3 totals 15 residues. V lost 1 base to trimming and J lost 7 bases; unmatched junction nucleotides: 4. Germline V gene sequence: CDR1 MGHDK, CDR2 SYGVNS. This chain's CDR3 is CASSEFSGGNSPLHF. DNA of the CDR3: TGTGCCAGCAGTGAATTCTCAGGGGGAAATTCACCCCTCCACTTT.

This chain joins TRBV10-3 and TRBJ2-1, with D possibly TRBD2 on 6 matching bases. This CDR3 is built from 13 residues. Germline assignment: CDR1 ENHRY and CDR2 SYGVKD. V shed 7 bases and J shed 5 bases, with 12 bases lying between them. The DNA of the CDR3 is TGTGCCATCAAGGAGGGGACGGACAATGAGCAGTTCTTC. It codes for CAIKEGTDNEQFF.

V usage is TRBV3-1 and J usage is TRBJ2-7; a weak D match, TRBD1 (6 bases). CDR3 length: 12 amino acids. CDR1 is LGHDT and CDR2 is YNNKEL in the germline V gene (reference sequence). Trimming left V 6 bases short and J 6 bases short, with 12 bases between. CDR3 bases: TGTGCCAGCAGGAGGGGGAGAGCCGAGCAGTACTTC. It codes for CASRRGRAEQYF.

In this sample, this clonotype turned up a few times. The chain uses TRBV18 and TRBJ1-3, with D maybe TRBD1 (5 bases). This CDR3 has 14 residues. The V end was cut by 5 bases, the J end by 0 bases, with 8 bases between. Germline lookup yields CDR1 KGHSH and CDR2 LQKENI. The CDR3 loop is CASSGGDSGNTIYF. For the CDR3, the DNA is TGTGCCAGCTCAGGAGGGGACTCTGGAAACACCATATATTTT.

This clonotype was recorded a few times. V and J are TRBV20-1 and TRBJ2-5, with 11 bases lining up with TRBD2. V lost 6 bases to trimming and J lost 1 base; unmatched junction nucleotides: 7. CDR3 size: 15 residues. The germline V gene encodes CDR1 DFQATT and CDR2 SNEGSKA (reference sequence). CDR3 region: CSATGTSGSQETQYF. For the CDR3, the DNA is TGCAGTGCAACCGGGACTAGCGGATCCCAAGAGACCCAGTACTTC.

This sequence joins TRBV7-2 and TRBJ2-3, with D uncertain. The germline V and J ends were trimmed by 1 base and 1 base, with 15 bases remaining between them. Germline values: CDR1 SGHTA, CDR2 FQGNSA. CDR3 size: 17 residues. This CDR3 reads CASSLGYTALGTDTQYF. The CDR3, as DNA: TGTGCCAGCAGCTTAGGGTACACCGCATTAGGCACAGATACGCAGTATTTT. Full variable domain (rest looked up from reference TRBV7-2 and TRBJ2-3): GAGVSQSPSNKVTEKGKDVELRCDPISGHTALYWYRQSLGQGLEFLIYFQGNSAPDKSGLPSDRFSAERTGGSVSTLTIQRTQQEDSAVYLCASSLGYTALGTDTQYFGPGTRLTVL.

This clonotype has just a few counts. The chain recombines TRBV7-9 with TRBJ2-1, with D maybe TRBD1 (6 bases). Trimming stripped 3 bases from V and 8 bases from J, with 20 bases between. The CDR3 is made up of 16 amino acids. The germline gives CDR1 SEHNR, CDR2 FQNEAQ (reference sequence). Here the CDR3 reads CASSFPPGQPPHEQFF. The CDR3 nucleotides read TGTGCCAGCAGCTTCCCCCCCGGACAGCCGCCCCATGAGCAGTTCTTC. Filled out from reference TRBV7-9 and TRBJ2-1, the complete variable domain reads DTGVSQNPRHKITKRGQNVTFRCDPISEHNRLYWYRQTLGQGPEFLTYFQNEAQLEKSRLLSDRFSAERPKGSFSTLEIQRTEQGDSAMYLCASSFPPGQPPHEQFFGPGTRLTVL.

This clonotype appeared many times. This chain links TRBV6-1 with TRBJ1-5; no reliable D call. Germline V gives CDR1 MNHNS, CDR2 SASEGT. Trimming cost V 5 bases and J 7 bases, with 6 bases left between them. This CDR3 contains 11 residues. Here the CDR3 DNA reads TGTGCCAGCAGTTTAGGGCAGCCCCAGCATTTT. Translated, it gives CASSLGQPQHF.

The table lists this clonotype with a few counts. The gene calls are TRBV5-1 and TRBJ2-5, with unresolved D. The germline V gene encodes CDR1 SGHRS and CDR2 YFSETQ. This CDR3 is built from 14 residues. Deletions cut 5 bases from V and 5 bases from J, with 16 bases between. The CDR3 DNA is TGCGCCAGCAGGTCTGGGGTAGGCGTTGAGACCCAGTACTTC. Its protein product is CASRSGVGVETQYF.

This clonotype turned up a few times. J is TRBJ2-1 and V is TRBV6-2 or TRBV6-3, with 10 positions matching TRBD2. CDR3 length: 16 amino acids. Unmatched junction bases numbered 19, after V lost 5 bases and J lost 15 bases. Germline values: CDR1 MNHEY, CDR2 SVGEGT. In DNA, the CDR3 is TGTGCCAGCAGTCACCAAGCTAGCGGGAGATTGGGGGATCGGTTCTTC. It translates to CASSHQASGRLGDRFF.

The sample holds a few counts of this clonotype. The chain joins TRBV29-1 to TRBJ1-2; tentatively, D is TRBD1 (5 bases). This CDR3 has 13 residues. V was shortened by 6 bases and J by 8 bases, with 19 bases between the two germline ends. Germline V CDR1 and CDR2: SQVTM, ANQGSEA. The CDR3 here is CSVRQGSVEGYTF. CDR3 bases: TGCAGCGTCCGCCAGGGCTCAGTAGAGGGCTACACCTTC. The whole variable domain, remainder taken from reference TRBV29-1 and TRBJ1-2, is SAVISQKPSRDICQRGTSLTIQCQVDSQVTMMFWYRQQPGQSLTLIATANQGSEATYESGFVIDKFPISRPNLTFSTLTVSNMSPEDSSIYLCSVRQGSVEGYTFGSGTRLTVV.

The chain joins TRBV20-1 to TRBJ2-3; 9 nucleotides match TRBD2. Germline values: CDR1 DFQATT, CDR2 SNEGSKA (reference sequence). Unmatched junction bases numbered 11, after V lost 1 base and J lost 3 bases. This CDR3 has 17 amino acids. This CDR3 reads CSARASGRYGRTDTQYF. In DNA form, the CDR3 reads TGCAGTGCTAGAGCCAGCGGGAGGTACGGGAGGACAGATACGCAGTATTTT.

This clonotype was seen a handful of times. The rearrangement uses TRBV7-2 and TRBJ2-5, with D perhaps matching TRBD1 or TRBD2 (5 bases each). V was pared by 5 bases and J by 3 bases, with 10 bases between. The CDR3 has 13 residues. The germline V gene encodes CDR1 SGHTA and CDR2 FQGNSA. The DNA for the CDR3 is TGTGCCAGCAGCCGGGACGTCGAAGAGACCCAGTACTTC. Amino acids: CASSRDVEETQYF.

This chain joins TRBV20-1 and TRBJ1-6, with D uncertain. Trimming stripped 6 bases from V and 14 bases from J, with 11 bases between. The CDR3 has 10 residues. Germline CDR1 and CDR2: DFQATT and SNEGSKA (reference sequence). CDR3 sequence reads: CSARSEALHF. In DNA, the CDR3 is TGCAGTGCCCGAAGTGAGGCCCTCCACTTT.

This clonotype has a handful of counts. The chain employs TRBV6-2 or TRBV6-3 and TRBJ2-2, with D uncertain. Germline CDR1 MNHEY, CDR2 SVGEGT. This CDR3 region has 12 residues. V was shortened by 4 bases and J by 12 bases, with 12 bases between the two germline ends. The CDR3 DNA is TGTGCCAGCAGTTCCAGGCTAGGGCAGCTGTTTTTT. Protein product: CASSSRLGQLFF.